The 28 T cell receptor beta chains listed next were all sequenced from one sample in a study of T cells in Graves' hyperthyroidism and ophthalmopathy. RNA transcripts were the template for amplifying TCR beta CDR3 regions. Using the HTBI primer set, a first-round RT-PCR was run on the TCR CDR3. MiXCR, applied by TCRdb to the multiplex PCR reads, yields one record per CDR3 protein. The profile shows 300,000 to 450,000 distinct CDR3 sequences, approximately 18% of them singletons. The sample comprised blood. These receptors all stem from a woman in her twenties or thirties with Graves' hyperthyroidism that later progressed to Graves' ophthalmopathy.

The chain links TRBV5-1 to TRBJ1-1; 9 nucleotides align to TRBD1. Trimming at V came to 1 base and at J to 0 bases, leaving 4 bases not matched to a gene. Germline CDR1 reads SGHRS; CDR2 reads YFSETQ. The CDR3 has 16 residues. The CDR3 DNA sequence: TGCGCCAGCAGCTTGCTCGGGACAGGGATGAACACTGAAGCTTTCTTT. Translation gives CASSLLGTGMNTEAFF.

This clonotype has only a few counts. The J gene is TRBJ2-2, the V gene TRBV5-1; 10 nucleotides line up with TRBD1. The germline V gene encodes CDR1 SGHRS and CDR2 YFSETQ. V lost 0 bases, J lost 5 bases, and 4 bases stayed unmatched. This CDR3 region has 16 residues. In DNA, the CDR3 is TGCGCCAGCAGCTTGGACCGGGACAGGGGAACCGGGGAGCTGTTTTTT. This encodes CASSLDRDRGTGELFF.

The J gene is TRBJ2-1, the V gene TRBV4-1; TRBD2 aligns across 8 bases. V dropped 0 bases and J dropped 4; count of bases not matched to a gene: 5. The length of the CDR3 is 16 residues. CDR1 is MGHRA and CDR2 is YSYEKL in the germline V gene. CDR3 sequence: CASSQDDSGSYNEQFF. CDR3 DNA sequence: TGCGCCAGCAGCCAAGATGACAGCGGGAGTTACAATGAGCAGTTCTTC.

The rearrangement links TRBV5-1 to TRBJ2-2; 9 bases line up with TRBD2. From germline, CDR1 is SGHRS and CDR2 YFSETQ. V gave up 3 bases and J gave up 3 bases; unmatched junction bases: 6. The length of the CDR3 is 16 residues. CDR3 loop: CASSSSGIGYTGELFF. CDR3 DNA sequence: TGCGCCAGCAGCTCTAGCGGGATTGGGTACACCGGGGAGCTGTTTTTT.

This clonotype was recorded at least ten times. V usage is TRBV29-1 and J usage is TRBJ2-1, with a weak D call TRBD2 (5 bases). CDR1 is SQVTM and CDR2 is ANQGSEA in the germline V gene. Trimming removed 6 bases from V and 8 bases from J, with 11 bases in between. The CDR3 runs to 11 residues. CDR3 coding DNA: TGCAGCGTGGAGGTATCCGATGAGCAGTTCTTC. Protein product: CSVEVSDEQFF.

The sample holds many counts of this clonotype. The chain joins TRBV9 to TRBJ1-3, with unresolved D. Germline V gene sequence: CDR1 SGDLS, CDR2 YYNGEE. V shed 0 bases and J shed 0 bases, with 10 bases lying between them. This CDR3 comprises 16 residues. As DNA, the CDR3 is TGTGCCAGCAGCGTAGCTGGGGAGAGCTCTGGAAACACCATATATTTT. It encodes CASSVAGESSGNTIYF.

The CDR3 loop reads CSASPPGEQFF. The DNA of the CDR3 is TGCAGTGCTAGTCCCCCGGGTGAGCAGTTCTTC. The chain recombines TRBV20-1 with TRBJ2-1; D not certain. The CDR3 covers 11 residues. V was pared by 3 bases and J by 9 bases, with 9 bases between. Germline CDR1 reads DFQATT; CDR2 reads SNEGSKA (reference sequence).

Ten or more counts support this clonotype. The chain employs TRBV12-5 and TRBJ2-1; 7 nucleotides align to TRBD2. The junction had 7 bases not matched to a gene; V was cut back by 0 bases and J by 8 bases. The CDR3 covers 15 residues. Looked up from germline, CDR1 is LGHNT and CDR2 is FRNRAP. The CDR3 DNA follows: TGTGCTAGTGGTTTGGTCGGGGCGGGAGACCATGAGCAGTTCTTC. Its translation is CASGLVGAGDHEQFF.

This clonotype occurred a few times. The chain combines TRBV4-1 with TRBJ2-7; D is perhaps TRBD2 (6 bases). Trimming removed 1 base from V and 4 bases from J, with 11 bases in between. Germline-derived CDR1 and CDR2 are MGHRA and YSYEKL. This CDR3 contains 14 residues. CDR3 amino acids: CASSQVGGRYEQYF. The CDR3 DNA follows: TGCGCCAGCAGCCAAGTGGGGGGAAGATACGAGCAGTACTTC.

Details on this clonotype: The DNA is left out, because the CDR3 cannot be placed on it with certainty; the CDR3 is given as TCRdb lists it. This rearrangement joins TRBV24-1 to TRBJ1-3; the D call of TRBD1 is as the table states it, not checked on the DNA. Germline V lookup: CDR1 KGHDR, CDR2 SFDVKD. The CDR3 has 19 residues if both end residues are counted. This chain's CDR3 is CATLLPRGMGYLEETPYIF.

This clonotype showed up many times. The chain recombines TRBV20-1 with TRBJ2-3; 14 bases map to TRBD2. V lost 6 bases and J lost 6; bases outside the gene matches: 8. Germline V gene sequence: CDR1 DFQATT, CDR2 SNEGSKA (reference sequence). The CDR3 is made up of 15 amino acids. For the CDR3, the DNA is TGCAGTGCAAGGACTAGCGGGGGGCTGCGGGATACGCAGTATTTT. Encoded protein: CSARTSGGLRDTQYF.

At least ten counts were recorded for this clonotype. CDR3 bases: TGTGCCAGCAGTGAATCTCGACTAGCGGGGGACAATGAGCAGTTCTTC. Amino acid sequence: CASSESRLAGDNEQFF. This sequence joins TRBV2 and TRBJ2-1; 12 bases line up with TRBD2. The CDR3 covers 16 residues. The germline CDR1 and CDR2 sequences are SNHLY and FYNNEI. V lost 2 bases and J lost 5; bases outside the gene matches: 4.

This clonotype was seen repeatedly, ten times or more. The rearrangement uses TRBV19 and TRBJ1-1, with D unresolved. This CDR3 is 14 amino acids long. The V end lost 4 bases, the J end lost 1 base, and 10 bases lay between the germline ends. Germline V gene sequence: CDR1 LNHDA, CDR2 SQIVND (reference sequence). DNA for the CDR3: TGTGCCAGTAGTACAAGGACGGAGAACACTGAAGCTTTCTTT. The encoded protein is CASSTRTENTEAFF.

In this sample, this clonotype turned up many times. The V gene is TRBV20-1, the J gene TRBJ2-5; maybe TRBD1 (6 bases). V was clipped by 6 bases and J by 5 bases, with 13 bases between them. Germline CDR1 DFQATT, CDR2 SNEGSKA (reference sequence). The CDR3 spans 12 residues. In DNA form, the CDR3 reads TGCAGTGCCGTACAGGGCGCGGAGACCCAGTACTTC. Translation: CSAVQGAETQYF.

This chain uses TRBV7-8 with TRBJ2-6; TRBD1 matches at 9 bases. CDR1 SGHVS and CDR2 FQNEAQ come from the germline V gene. J gave up 2 bases and V 5 bases, and 4 bases lay outside the gene matches. The CDR3 extends over 16 amino acids. CDR3 loop: CASSRDRVAGANVLTF. The CDR3 nucleotides read TGTGCCAGCAGCAGGGACAGGGTGGCTGGGGCCAACGTCCTGACTTTC. Full variable domain (rest looked up from reference TRBV7-8 and TRBJ2-6): GAGVSQSPRYKVAKRGQDVALRCDPISGHVSLFWYQQALGQGPEFLTYFQNEAQLDKSGLPSDRFFAERPEGSVSTLKIQRTQQEDSAVYLCASSRDRVAGANVLTFGAGSRLTVL.

This clonotype came up many times. The rearrangement uses TRBV5-6 and TRBJ1-3; possibly TRBD1 for D (5 bases). Between the trimmed V and J ends, which lost 2 bases and 2 bases, there was a span of 20 bases. The CDR3 loop spans 18 amino acids. Germline assignment: CDR1 SGHDT and CDR2 YYEEEE. The CDR3 DNA reads TGTGCCAGCAGCTTTCAACTAACATTGGGACTCCCTGGAAACACCATATATTTT. It yields the protein CASSFQLTLGLPGNTIYF.

Ten or more counts support this clonotype. V is TRBV9 and J is TRBJ1-1; 7 nucleotides match TRBD1. The CDR3 has 13 amino acids. Trimming cost V 5 bases and J 4 bases; bases outside gene matches: 5. Germline lookup yields CDR1 SGDLS and CDR2 YYNGEE. For the CDR3, the DNA is TGTGCCAGCAGTGTATCAGGGGGCACTGAAGCTTTCTTT. This encodes CASSVSGGTEAFF.

This clonotype was seen many times. V is TRBV12-3 or TRBV12-4 and J is TRBJ1-1, with 10 bases aligning to TRBD1. CDR3 length: 16 amino acids. Unmatched junction bases numbered 9, after V lost 3 bases and J lost 5 bases. The CDR3 DNA reads TGTGCCAGCAGTTTGCAGACAGGGGGCCGGGGAACTGAAGCTTTCTTT. It specifies CASSLQTGGRGTEAFF.

There are many counts of this clonotype. The V and J genes are TRBV5-1 and TRBJ2-2; the match to TRBD2 covers 11 bases. The J segment lost 1 base and the V segment lost 7 bases, leaving 6 bases of the junction unmatched. In germline, CDR1 is SGHRS, CDR2 YFSETQ. The CDR3 loop spans 16 amino acids. The DNA of the CDR3 is TGCGCCAGCGCGAGACTAGCGGGAATGAACACCGGGGAGCTGTTTTTT. It encodes CASARLAGMNTGELFF.

This clonotype came up many times. The chain combines TRBV15 with TRBJ2-3; tentative D call: TRBD2 (5 bases). V lost 2 bases and J lost 1, with 16 bases in between. The CDR3 has 17 amino acids. Looked up from germline, CDR1 is LNHNV and CDR2 is YYDKDF (reference sequence). CDR3 bases: TGTGCCACCAGCAGATTATACGAGGGAGTAGGCACAGATACGCAGTATTTT. It yields the protein CATSRLYEGVGTDTQYF.

This clonotype was counted between two and nine times. The rearrangement uses TRBV3-1 and TRBJ1-2; possibly TRBD1 for D (6 bases). The CDR3 extends over 15 amino acids. Germline V CDR1 and CDR2: LGHDT, YNNKEL (reference sequence). V lost 3 bases and J lost 5, with 16 bases in between. CDR3 residues: CASSQWGRGEYGYTF. CDR3 sequence (DNA): TGTGCCAGCAGCCAGTGGGGCAGGGGAGAATATGGCTACACCTTC.

This clonotype has at least ten counts. CDR3 residues: CASSQDLVQGQLNEKLFF. CDR3 sequence (DNA): TGCGCCAGCAGCCAAGATTTGGTCCAGGGACAGCTTAATGAAAAACTGTTTTTT. J is TRBJ1-4 and V is TRBV4-1; 7 nucleotides agree with TRBD1. V shed 0 bases and J 4 bases; nucleotides not matched to a gene: 11. The CDR3 consists of 18 residues. Germline V gives CDR1 MGHRA, CDR2 YSYEKL.

This clonotype has ten or more counts. The chain joins TRBV6-1 to TRBJ1-5; TRBD1 matches 7 bases. V lost 6 bases, J lost 1 base, and 3 bases stayed unmatched. Germline V gene sequence: CDR1 MNHNS, CDR2 SASEGT. The CDR3 contains 14 residues. The CDR3 coding sequence is TGTGCCAGCAGGCAGGGGGGAAGCAATCAGCCCCAGCATTTT. Amino acids: CASRQGGSNQPQHF.

This rearrangement joins TRBV7-9 to TRBJ2-3; D gene ambiguous. Germline V CDR1 and CDR2: SEHNR, FQNEAQ (reference sequence). The ends were cut back, 1 base at V and 7 bases at J, with 6 bases in the middle. The CDR3 is 12 residues long. In DNA, the CDR3 is TGTGCCAGCAGCTTAGAGGTCAATACGCAGTATTTT. Protein: CASSLEVNTQYF.

The CDR3 DNA is TGCGCCAGCAGACGGACTTGGGAGAGCTATGGCTACACCTTC. Translation gives CASRRTWESYGYTF. J is TRBJ1-2 and V is TRBV5-1, with D unclear. Trimming took 5 bases from V and 4 from J, leaving 15 bases between them. The CDR3 runs 14 residues. Germline CDR1 reads SGHRS; CDR2 reads YFSETQ.

This clonotype was detected a few times. The DNA of the CDR3 is TGCGCCAGCAGCTTGTGGGGACTAGACCACAATGAGCAGTTCTTC. Its translation: CASSLWGLDHNEQFF. The V and J genes are TRBV5-1 and TRBJ2-1; 8 bases fit TRBD2. With 1 base clipped from V and 5 bases from J, the junction kept 5 bases outside the gene matches. This CDR3 region has 15 residues. From germline, CDR1 is SGHRS and CDR2 YFSETQ.

This clonotype was found a few times. The chain uses TRBV20-1 and TRBJ2-1; the D gene is possibly TRBD2 (6 bases). V lost 1 base and J 5 bases, leaving 12 bases between the germline ends. There are 14 residues in the CDR3. Germline CDR1 DFQATT, CDR2 SNEGSKA (reference sequence). CDR3: CSARVLGGHNEQFF. The CDR3 nucleotides are TGCAGTGCTAGAGTACTAGGAGGGCACAATGAGCAGTTCTTC.

This clonotype occurred many times. This chain joins TRBV12-3 or TRBV12-4 and TRBJ1-2; D might be TRBD1 (6 bases). CDR3 size: 15 residues. With 3 bases removed from V and 6 bases from J, the gap between germline ends came to 17 bases. The CDR3 spells CASSFWDTGGDGYTF. In DNA, the CDR3 is TGTGCCAGCAGTTTCTGGGACACCGGGGGAGATGGCTACACCTTC.